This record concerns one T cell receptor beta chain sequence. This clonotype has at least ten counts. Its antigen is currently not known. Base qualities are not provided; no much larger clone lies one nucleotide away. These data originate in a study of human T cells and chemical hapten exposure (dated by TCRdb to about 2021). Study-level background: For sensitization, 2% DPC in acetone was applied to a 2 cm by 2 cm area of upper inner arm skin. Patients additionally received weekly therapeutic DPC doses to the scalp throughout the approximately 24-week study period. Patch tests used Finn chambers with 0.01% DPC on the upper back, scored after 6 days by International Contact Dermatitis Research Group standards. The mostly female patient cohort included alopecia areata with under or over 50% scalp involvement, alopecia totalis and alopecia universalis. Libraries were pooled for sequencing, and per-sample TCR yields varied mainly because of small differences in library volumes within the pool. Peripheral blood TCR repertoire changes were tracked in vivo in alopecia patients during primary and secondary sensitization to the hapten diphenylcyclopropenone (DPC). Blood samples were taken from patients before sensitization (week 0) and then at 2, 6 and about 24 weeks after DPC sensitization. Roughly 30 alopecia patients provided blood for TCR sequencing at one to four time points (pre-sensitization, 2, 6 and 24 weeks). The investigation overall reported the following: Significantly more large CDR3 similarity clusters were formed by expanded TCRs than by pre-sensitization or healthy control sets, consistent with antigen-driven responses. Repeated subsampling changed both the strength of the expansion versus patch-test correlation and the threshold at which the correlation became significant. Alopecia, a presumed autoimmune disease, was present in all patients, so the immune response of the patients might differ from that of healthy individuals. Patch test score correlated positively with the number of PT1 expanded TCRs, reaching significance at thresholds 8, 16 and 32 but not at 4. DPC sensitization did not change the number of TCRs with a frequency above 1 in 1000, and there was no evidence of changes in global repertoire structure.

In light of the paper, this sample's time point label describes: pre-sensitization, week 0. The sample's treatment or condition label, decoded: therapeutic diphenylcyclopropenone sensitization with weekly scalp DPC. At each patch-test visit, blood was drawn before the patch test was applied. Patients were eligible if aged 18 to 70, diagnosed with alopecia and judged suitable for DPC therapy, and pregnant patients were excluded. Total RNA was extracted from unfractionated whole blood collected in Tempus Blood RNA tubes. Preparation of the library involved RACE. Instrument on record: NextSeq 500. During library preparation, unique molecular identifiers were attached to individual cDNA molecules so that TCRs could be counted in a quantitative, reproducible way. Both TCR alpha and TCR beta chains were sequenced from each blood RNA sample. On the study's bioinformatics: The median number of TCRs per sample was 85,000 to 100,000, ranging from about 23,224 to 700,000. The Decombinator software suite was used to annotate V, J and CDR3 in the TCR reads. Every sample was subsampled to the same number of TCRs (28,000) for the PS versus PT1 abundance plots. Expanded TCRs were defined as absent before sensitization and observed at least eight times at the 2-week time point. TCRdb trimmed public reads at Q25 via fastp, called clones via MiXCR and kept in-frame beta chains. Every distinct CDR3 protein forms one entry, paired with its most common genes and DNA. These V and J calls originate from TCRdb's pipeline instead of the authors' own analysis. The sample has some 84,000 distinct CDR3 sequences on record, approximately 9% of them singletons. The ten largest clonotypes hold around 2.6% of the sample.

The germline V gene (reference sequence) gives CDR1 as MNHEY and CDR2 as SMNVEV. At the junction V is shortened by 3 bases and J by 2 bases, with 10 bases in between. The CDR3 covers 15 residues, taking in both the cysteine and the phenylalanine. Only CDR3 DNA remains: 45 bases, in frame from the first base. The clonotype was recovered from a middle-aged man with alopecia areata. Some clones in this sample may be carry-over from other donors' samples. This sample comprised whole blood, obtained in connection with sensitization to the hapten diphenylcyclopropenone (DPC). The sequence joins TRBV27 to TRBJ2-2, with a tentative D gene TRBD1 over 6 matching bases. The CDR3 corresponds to CASSLDRFNTGELFF. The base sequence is TGTGCCAGCAGTTTGGACAGATTTAACACCGGGGAGCTGTTTTTT.